These 20 T cell receptor beta chains were all obtained from the same sample, sequenced in a study of PD-1 blockade in classical Hodgkin lymphoma. The data were produced by immunoSEQ multiplex PCR, yet TCRdb's version contains in-frame clones alone and is incomplete. The table has about 94,000 clones, approximately 92% seen once. Brentuximab vedotin exposure varied, and every patient relapsed after autologous stem cell transplantation. The sample consisted of peripheral blood mononuclear cells (PBMCs), taken before the second cycle of nivolumab. The receptors stem from a human donor with classical Hodgkin lymphoma.

The chain employs TRBV6-5 and TRBJ2-7; TRBD1 aligns across 7 bases. This CDR3 is 14 amino acids long. Germline V lookup: CDR1 MNHEY, CDR2 SVGAGI. Unmatched junction bases numbered 4, after V lost 5 bases and J lost 0 bases. CDR3 in DNA: TGTGCCAGCAGTAACAGGGGTCCCTCCTACGAGCAGTACTTC. It encodes CASSNRGPSYEQYF.

This sequence joins TRBV10-1 and TRBJ2-2, with 7 bases that match TRBD1. The CDR3 sequence is 14 residues long. Trimming removed 2 bases from V and 7 bases from J; junction bases left unmatched: 4. Germline V CDR1 and CDR2: WNHNN, SYGVQD (reference sequence). The CDR3 spells CASSENQGVGELFF. Written as DNA, the CDR3 is TGCGCCAGCAGTGAGAACCAGGGGGTCGGGGAGCTGTTTTTT.

V and J are TRBV7-2 and TRBJ2-7, with D possibly being TRBD1 or TRBD2 (5 bases each). CDR3 length: 15 residues. Germline V CDR1 and CDR2: SGHTA, FQGNSA. V lost 5 bases and J 1 base, leaving 15 bases between the germline ends. CDR3 loop: CASSPRRDRSYEQYF. CDR3 in DNA: TGTGCCAGCAGCCCGCGACGGGACCGTTCCTACGAGCAGTACTTC.

The CDR3 loop reads CASGSLYDNYGYTF. The DNA of the CDR3 is TGTGCTAGTGGTTCGCTTTACGACAACTATGGCTACACCTTC. The genes are TRBV12-5 and TRBJ1-2; no definite D call. The CDR3 contains 14 residues. V was clipped by 4 bases and J by 2 bases, with 11 bases between them. CDR1 is LGHNT and CDR2 is FRNRAP in the germline V gene.

This chain joins TRBV19 and TRBJ2-2; TRBD2 might be the D (7 bases). The CDR3 runs 16 residues. Germline assignment: CDR1 LNHDA and CDR2 SQIVND (reference sequence). Trimming cost V 5 bases and J 6 bases, with 19 bases left between them. The CDR3 region has the DNA TGTGCCAGTAGTCACCCAGGGGCAGCGGGGCCCGGGGAGCTGTTTTTT. As protein: CASSHPGAAGPGELFF.

This chain links TRBV9 with TRBJ1-6, with D tentatively TRBD1 (5 bases). V gave up 0 bases and J gave up 6 bases, with 10 bases separating them. Germline V gene sequence: CDR1 SGDLS, CDR2 YYNGEE. The CDR3 runs 15 residues. The DNA for the CDR3 is TGTGCCAGCAGCGTAGGTCCAGGGAGTAATTCACCCCTCCACTTT. Protein product: CASSVGPGSNSPLHF.

The chain carries TRBV29-1 and TRBJ2-3; D call uncertain. The germline gives CDR1 SQVTM, CDR2 ANQGSEA. The CDR3 runs 11 residues. The CDR3 DNA reads TGCGCGATGGGCATCACAGATACGCAGTATTTT. Protein product: CAMGITDTQYF.

The chain couples TRBV10-3 to TRBJ2-1, with D maybe TRBD1 (5 bases). V gave up 0 bases and J gave up 8 bases, with 5 bases separating them. CDR1 and CDR2 (germline): ENHRY, SYGVKD. There are 12 residues in the CDR3. The CDR3 DNA is TGTGCCATCAGTGAGTCAGGGGATGAGCAGTTCTTC. Translation gives CAISESGDEQFF.

The chain uses TRBV11-2 and TRBJ2-3, with TRBD2 matching 10 bases. Germline V gene data show CDR1 as SGHAT and CDR2 as FQNNGV. This CDR3 is built from 16 residues. V lost 5 bases to trimming and J lost 4 bases; unmatched junction nucleotides: 9. The CDR3 DNA follows: TGTGCCAGCAGCCGTGGGGCTAGCGGGGGTGCAGATACGCAGTATTTT. Translated, it gives CASSRGASGGADTQYF.

The CDR3 DNA follows: TGTGCCAGCAGCTTGAGGACAGGGGGTTCCTACGAGCAGTACTTC. Translated, it gives CASSLRTGGSYEQYF. The V and J genes are TRBV5-4 and TRBJ2-7; 10 bases are shared with TRBD1. This CDR3 is built from 15 residues. Trimming at V came to 1 base and at J to 1 base, leaving 2 bases not matched to a gene. CDR1 is SGHNT, CDR2 YYREEE, per germline (reference sequence).

V is TRBV19 and J is TRBJ2-7, with 8 nucleotides matching TRBD2. Unmatched junction bases numbered 5, after V lost 2 bases and J lost 5 bases. The CDR3 is made up of 14 amino acids. Germline CDR1 LNHDA, CDR2 SQIVND (reference sequence). The CDR3 nucleotides are TGTGCCAGTAGTATAACGGGAGGGCCCCACGAGCAGTACTTC. Its protein product is CASSITGGPHEQYF.

The rearrangement uses TRBV18 and TRBJ1-2; D possibly corresponds to TRBD1 (6 bases). Trimming cost V 2 bases and J 4 bases, with 11 bases left between them. Germline V gene sequence: CDR1 KGHSH, CDR2 LQKENI. The CDR3 has 14 amino acids. The CDR3 DNA reads TGTGCCAGCTCACCAACGGGGGCAATCTATGGCTACACCTTC. Translated, it gives CASSPTGAIYGYTF. The full variable domain, rest sourced from reference TRBV18 and TRBJ1-2, is NAGVMQNPRHLVRRRGQEARLRCSPMKGHSHVYWYRQLPEEGLKFMVYLQKENIIDESGMPKERFSAEFPKEGPSILRIQQVVRGDSAAYFCASSPTGAIYGYTFGSGTRLTVV.

The rearrangement joins TRBV28 to TRBJ1-6, with D maybe TRBD1 (5 bases). The germline V and J ends were trimmed by 6 bases and 9 bases, with 15 bases remaining between them. The CDR3 has 14 amino acids. In germline, CDR1 is MDHEN, CDR2 SYDVKM. The CDR3 DNA is TGTGCCAGCAGGGGGGGGGACCCTGGTTCACCCCTCCACTTT. Translating it yields CASRGGDPGSPLHF.

This sequence joins TRBV4-1 and TRBJ2-3, with 14 bases identical to TRBD2. This CDR3 is 15 amino acids long. CDR1 and CDR2 (germline): MGHRA, YSYEKL. J gave up 12 bases and V 1 base, and 6 bases lay outside the gene matches. This chain's CDR3 is CASSQGLTSGGAQYF. The CDR3 nucleotides read TGCGCCAGCAGCCAAGGTTTGACTAGCGGGGGGGCACAGTATTTT.

The V and J genes are TRBV7-2 and TRBJ2-1, with 7 positions matching TRBD2. J gave up 1 base and V 5 bases, and 5 bases lay outside the gene matches. Germline values: CDR1 SGHTA, CDR2 FQGNSA. The CDR3 is 15 amino acids. This CDR3 reads CASSPEAGSYNEQFF. The CDR3 nucleotides read TGTGCCAGCAGCCCCGAAGCGGGGTCCTACAATGAGCAGTTCTTC.

V and J are TRBV10-2 and TRBJ2-5, with 12 bases aligning to TRBD2. CDR1 and CDR2 (germline): WSHSY, SAAADI. J gave up 6 bases and V 0 bases, and 5 bases lay outside the gene matches. This CDR3 is built from 16 residues. CDR3 coding DNA: TGCGCCAGCAGTGAGTCGCCTAGCGGGGGGGCCCAGACCCAGTACTTC. It specifies CASSESPSGGAQTQYF.

This sequence joins TRBV27 and TRBJ1-5; 8 bases align to TRBD1. The length of the CDR3 is 14 residues. Looked up from germline, CDR1 is MNHEY and CDR2 is SMNVEV (reference sequence). V shed 5 bases, J shed 3 bases, and the junction held 3 bases outside the gene matches. DNA of the CDR3: TGTGCCAGCAGTCGGACAGGGTACAATCAGCCCCAGCATTTT. It translates to CASSRTGYNQPQHF.

In its sample, this clone was seen a few times. The chain recombines TRBV4-1 with TRBJ1-3, with D possibly TRBD1 on 6 matching bases. CDR1 is MGHRA, CDR2 YSYEKL, per germline. The CDR3 runs 17 residues. V lost 1 base, J lost 4 bases, and 17 bases lay in between. The CDR3, as DNA: TGCGCCAGCAGCCAAGTCGGGGGGCGGGTACGAGGAAACACCATATATTTT. Translation gives CASSQVGGRVRGNTIYF.

This clone has just one count. The gene calls are TRBV11-3 and TRBJ2-5; TRBD2 is a possible D gene (6 bases). V was trimmed by 3 bases and J by 5 bases, leaving 16 bases between them. Germline V gene data show CDR1 as SGHNT and CDR2 as YENEEA. The CDR3 spans 15 residues. CDR3 DNA sequence: TGTGCCAGCAGCTTGACGGGACTCCCGGCGGAGACCCAGTACTTC. Encoded protein: CASSLTGLPAETQYF.

The V gene is TRBV2, the J gene TRBJ2-7; possibly TRBD1 or TRBD2 for D (5 bases each). Trimming left V 4 bases short and J 4 bases short, with 14 bases between. In germline, CDR1 is SNHLY, CDR2 FYNNEI. This CDR3 region has 14 residues. The CDR3 loop is CASSVRGGMYEQYF. CDR3 nucleotides: TGTGCCAGCAGTGTTCGTGGGGGAATGTACGAGCAGTACTTC.